This record looks at one T cell receptor (beta chain) sequence and its context. The data were obtained in a study of blood T cell repertoires in COVID-19. For the study at large: Whether acute or convalescent, the COVID-19 samples came from the United States, Italy and Spain. Sample material is recorded as cDNA or gDNA derived from T cells, B-cell-depleted T cells, or PBMCs.

In the study's own analysis: Amplification with reference gene primers provided the estimates of nucleated cell counts. Sequenced by immunoSEQ multiplex PCR; TCRdb stores in-frame clones only, minus some. V, J and clone size were drawn from that table, and D and trimming were deduced from the DNA. The data hold 150,000 or so clones, with about four fifths observed a single time. The source is a man between 18 and 35 years old with active or convalescent COVID-19. Sequenced material: peripheral blood.

CDR3 sequence reads: CASSDPSVAYTQYF. CDR3 sequence (DNA): TGTGCCAGCAGTGATCCCTCGGTCGCCTATACGCAGTATTTT. The chain combines TRBV2 with TRBJ2-3; no reliable D call. CDR3 length equals 14 residues. V shed 3 bases and J shed 7 bases, with 14 bases lying between them. Germline V lookup: CDR1 SNHLY, CDR2 FYNNEI. Variable domain in full (rest from reference TRBV2 and TRBJ2-3): EPEVTQTPSHQVTQMGQEVILRCVPISNHLYFYWYRQILGQKVEFLVSFYNNEISEKSEIFDDQFSVERPDGSNFTLKIRSTKLEDSAMYFCASSDPSVAYTQYFGPGTRLTVL.